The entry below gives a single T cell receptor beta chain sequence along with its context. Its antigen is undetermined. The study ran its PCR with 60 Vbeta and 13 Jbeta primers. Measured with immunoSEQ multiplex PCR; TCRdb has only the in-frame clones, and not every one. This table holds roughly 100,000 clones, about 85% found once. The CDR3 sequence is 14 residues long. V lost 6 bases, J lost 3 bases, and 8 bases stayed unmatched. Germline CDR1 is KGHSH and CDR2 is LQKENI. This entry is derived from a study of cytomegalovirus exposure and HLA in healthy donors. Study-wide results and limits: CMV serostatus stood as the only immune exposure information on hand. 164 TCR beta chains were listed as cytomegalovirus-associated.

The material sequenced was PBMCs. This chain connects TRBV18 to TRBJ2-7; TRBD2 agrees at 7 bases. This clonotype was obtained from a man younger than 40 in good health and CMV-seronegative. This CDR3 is CASSSGASGYEQYF. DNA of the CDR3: TGTGCCAGCTCTTCAGGTGCTAGCGGCTACGAGCAGTACTTC.